This paragraph reports one TCR beta chain. Its antigen remains undetermined. One base away there is no much larger clone; base qualities are not given. The immunoSEQ Assay was the method used to sequence TCRbeta CDR3 regions. After extraction, genomic DNA underwent amplification by bias-controlled multiplex PCR, followed by high-throughput sequencing. Turning to the authors' computational methods: To quantify the absolute abundance of every unique TCRbeta CDR3 region, sequences were collapsed and filtered. T cell fraction was estimated by normalizing TCRbeta template counts to usable DNA, which was measured by amplifying reference genes present in all nucleated cells. Repertoire TCRs were annotated as SARS-CoV-2-specific by exact matching of V gene, CDR3 amino acid sequence and J gene to a known reactive TCR set. The reference SARS-CoV-2 TCR set came from MIRA and was filtered for enrichment in COVID-19-positive ImmuneCODE repertoires, removing public or cross-reactive TCRs. Drawing on the MIRA antigens, annotated TCRs were analysed further at the level of specific ORF or position within ORF. Depth was the summed frequency of annotated unique rearrangements, while breadth was defined as annotated unique rearrangements over total unique productive rearrangements. Two-sided Wilcoxon rank-sum tests were used to compare TCR breadth between groups. This is the immuneACCESS table as TCRdb keeps it, with only in-frame sequences that have V and J called. A part of the clones is gone; compared with another copy, unresolved V genes explain less than half, and the rest is unexplained. V, J and clone size reflect that table, while D and trimming were determined from the DNA. This sample gives around 170,000 clones in total; around 85% of them show up just once. The ten most abundant clones make up 4.5% to 7.5% of the sample.

The time point label on this specimen signifies: individuals recovered from natural SARS-CoV-2 infection. The data are from a study of Ad26.COV2.S vaccination and SARS-CoV-2 variants (dated by TCRdb to about 2021). Study-wide context: TCRbeta repertoire sequencing was used to assess the specificity and breadth of SARS-CoV-2-reactive T cell receptors after Ad26.COV2.S vaccination. The TCR-sequenced set comprised around 32 samples: 19 Ad26.COV2.S vaccine recipients, 5 placebo recipients and 8 SARS-CoV-2 convalescent individuals.

Points the paper makes about the study in general: Comparable non-spike TCR breadth was observed between vaccine and placebo recipients, consistent with only spike being contained in the vaccine. According to the authors, total T cell responses may have been underestimated by the TCR breadth and depth analyses. After vaccination, substantial breadth of spike-specific CD8+ and CD4+ T cell responses was reported. Compared with placebo recipients, Ad26.COV2.S recipients showed higher spike-specific TCR breadth (P = 0.0014).

The sequencing here drew on peripheral blood, taken after recovery from COVID-19. The TCR originated in a human donor who had recovered from COVID-19.

For the CDR3, the sequence is CASSPSRGLAFF. The base sequence is TGTGCCAGCAGCCCCTCACGAGGGCTCGCTTTCTTT. The rearrangement combines TRBV7-6 with TRBJ1-1, with the D gene uncertain. V and J lose 5 bases and 11 bases, and a span of 15 bases separates them. As encoded in the germline V gene, CDR1 is SGHVS while CDR2 is FNYEAQ. There are 12 amino acids in the CDR3, from cysteine to phenylalanine inclusive. This entry keeps only the CDR3 DNA: 36 bases, framed from base 1. Reference TRBV7-6 and TRBJ1-1 proteins supply the regions before and after the CDR3; the full variable domain is: GAGVSQSPRYKVTKRGQDVALRCDPISGHVSLYWYRQALGQGPEFLTYFNYEAQQDKSGLPNDRFSAERPEGSISTLTIQRTEQRDSAMYRCASSPSRGLAFFGQGTRLTVV.